This T cell receptor (beta chain) was recovered during a study of high-grade serous ovarian cancer treatment subgroups. Study overall: Mean per sample: approximately 13,000 reads, some 8,100 unique TCR beta rearrangements.

The table came from immunoSEQ multiplex PCR; TCRdb's copy has only in-frame clones and leaves some out. The table lists around 2,000 clones, over 75% of them singletons. Whole-study findings and limits: Different patients shared almost no repertoire; same-patient tumors shared 0.11 to 0.79. TCR relatedness rose with neoantigen level and trended with mutation load.

The length of the CDR3 is 14 residues. The germline CDR1 and CDR2 sequences are GTSNPN and SVGIG (reference sequence). With 4 bases clipped from V and 5 bases from J, the junction kept 9 bases outside the gene matches. Tumor tissue was taken before any definitive surgery or chemotherapy was given. As to this clone: Its antigen is currently unknown.

Sequenced material: tumor tissue. This TCR came from a human donor with high-grade serous ovarian cancer. The chain recombines TRBV30 with TRBJ2-7, with 9 bases identical to TRBD1. In DNA, the CDR3 is TGTGCCTGGAAACGCAACCGGGACAGGGACGAGCAGTACTTC. Its protein is CAWKRNRDRDEQYF.